This paragraph reports one TCR beta chain. Relative to the germline gene, one junction end is altered; a read error may explain this. Sample-barcoded 5' priming and a J-beta primer mix drove a second PCR of about 6 to 12 cycles. TCRdb passed the 5' RACE reads through MiXCR, listing each CDR3 protein once. The sample includes roughly 900,000 distinct CDR3 sequences, 25% to 30% seen only once; the top ten take around 16%. Germline V lookup: CDR1 SGDLS, CDR2 YYNGEE. The CDR3 is made up of 17 amino acids. The data originate from a study of blood T cells in healthy people across ages. The clonotype originates from a woman of 80 years or more in good health. This chain joins TRBV9 and TRBJ2-2; 9 bases agree with TRBD1. Specimen: blood. The CDR3 DNA is TGTGCCAGCAGCGTAAATTCCGGGACAGGGTGGTCCGGGGAGCGGTTTTTT. Translated: CASSVNSGTGWSGERFF.